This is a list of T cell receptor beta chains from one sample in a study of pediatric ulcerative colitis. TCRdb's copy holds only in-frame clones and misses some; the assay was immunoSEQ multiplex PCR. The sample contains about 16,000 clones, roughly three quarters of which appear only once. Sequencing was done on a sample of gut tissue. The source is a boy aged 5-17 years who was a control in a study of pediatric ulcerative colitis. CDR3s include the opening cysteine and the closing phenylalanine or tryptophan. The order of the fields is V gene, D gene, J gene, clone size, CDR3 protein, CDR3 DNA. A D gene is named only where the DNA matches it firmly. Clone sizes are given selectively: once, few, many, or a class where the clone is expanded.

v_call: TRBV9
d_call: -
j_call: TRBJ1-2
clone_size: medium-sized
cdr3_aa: CASSVAASLRGTGYTF
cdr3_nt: TGTGCCAGCAGCGTAGCGGCTAGCCTCAGGGGAACCGGCTACACCTTC

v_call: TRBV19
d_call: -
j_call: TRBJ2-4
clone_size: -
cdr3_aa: CASSPTLRTKNIQYF
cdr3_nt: TGTGCCAGTAGTCCCACTTTGAGGACCAAAAACATTCAGTACTTC

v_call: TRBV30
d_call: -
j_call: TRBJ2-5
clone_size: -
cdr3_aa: CAWSMGPKETQYF
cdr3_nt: TGTGCCTGGAGCATGGGACCAAAAGAGACCCAGTACTTC

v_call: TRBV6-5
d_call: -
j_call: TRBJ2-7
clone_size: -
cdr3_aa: CASSYSGTPWEQYF
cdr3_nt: TGTGCCAGCAGTTACTCTGGGACTCCCTGGGAGCAGTACTTC

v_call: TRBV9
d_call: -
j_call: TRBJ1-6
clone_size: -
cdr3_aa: CASSAGGTDSPLHF
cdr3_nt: TGTGCCAGCAGCGCGGGGGGCACTGATTCACCCCTCCACTTT

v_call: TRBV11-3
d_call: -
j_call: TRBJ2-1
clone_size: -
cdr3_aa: CASSLVKDNEQFF
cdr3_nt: TGTGCCAGCAGCTTAGTAAAGGACAATGAGCAGTTCTTC

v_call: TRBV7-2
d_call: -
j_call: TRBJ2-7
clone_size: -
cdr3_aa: CASSQPPNYEQYF
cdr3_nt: TGTGCCAGCAGCCAACCCCCTAACTACGAGCAGTACTTC

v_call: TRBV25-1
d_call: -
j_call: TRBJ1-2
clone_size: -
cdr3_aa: CASSDHKGGEGRSYGYTF
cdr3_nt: TGTGCCAGCAGTGACCACAAAGGAGGGGAGGGGAGAAGCTATGGCTACACCTTC

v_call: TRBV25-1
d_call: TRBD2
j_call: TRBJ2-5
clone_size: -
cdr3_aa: CASSDILGGRARETQYF
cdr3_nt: TGTGCCAGCAGTGATATTTTAGGCGGGAGGGCCAGGGAGACCCAGTACTTC

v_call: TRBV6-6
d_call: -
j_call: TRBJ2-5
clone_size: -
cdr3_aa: CASSYVTAQETQYF
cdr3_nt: TGTGCCAGCAGTTACGTGACAGCGCAAGAGACCCAGTACTTC

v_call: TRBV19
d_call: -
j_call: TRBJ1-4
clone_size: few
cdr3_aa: CASKSLDRTNEKLFF
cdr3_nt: TGTGCCAGTAAATCTCTAGACAGGACTAATGAAAAACTGTTTTTT

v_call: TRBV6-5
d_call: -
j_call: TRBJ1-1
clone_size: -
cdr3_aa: CASSYGGAPGTEAFF
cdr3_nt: TGTGCCAGCAGTTACGGGGGGGCGCCAGGGACTGAAGCTTTCTTT

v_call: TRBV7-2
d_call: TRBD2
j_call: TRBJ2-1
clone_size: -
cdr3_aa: CASSLGGTRDEQFF
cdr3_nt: TGTGCCAGCAGCTTAGGCGGGACTAGGGATGAGCAGTTCTTC

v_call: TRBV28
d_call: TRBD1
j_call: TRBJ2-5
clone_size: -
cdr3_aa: CASSQLPGGTQYF
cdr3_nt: TGTGCCAGCAGTCAATTACCAGGGGGTACCCAGTACTTC

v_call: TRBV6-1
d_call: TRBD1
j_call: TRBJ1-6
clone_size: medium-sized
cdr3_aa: CASSDRTGSSYNSPLHF
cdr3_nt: TGTGCCAGCAGTGACAGGACAGGGAGCTCCTATAATTCACCCCTCCACTTT

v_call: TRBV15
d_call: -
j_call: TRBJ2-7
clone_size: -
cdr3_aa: CATSRDRQEQKQYF
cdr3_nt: TGTGCCACCAGCAGAGACAGACAGGAACAAAAGCAGTACTTC

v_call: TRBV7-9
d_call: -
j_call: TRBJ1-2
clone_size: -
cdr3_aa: CASSRRGAPLYGYTF
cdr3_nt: TGTGCCAGCAGCCGAAGGGGGGCCCCCCTCTATGGCTACACCTTC